Described below is a single T cell receptor beta chain sequence and its context. Ranging in age from roughly 6 to 90, the donors were healthy Caucasian individuals from Russia. Donors gave 9 to 10 milliliters of peripheral blood apiece. They isolated at least 6 million PBMCs from each sample. Germline V CDR1 and CDR2: SGHRS, YFSETQ. Germline trimming cut 0 bases from V and 7 bases from J; bases unmatched to any gene: 9. CDR3 length: 16 residues. The authors ran a second PCR of about 6 to 12 cycles using a sample-barcoded 5' primer and a J-beta primer mix. TCRdb itself ran the 5' RACE reads through MiXCR, one entry per CDR3 protein. The sample carries approximately 690,000 distinct CDR3 sequences, 58% recorded once. The source of the sample is a study of blood T cells in healthy people across ages.

V gene TRBV5-1 combines with J gene TRBJ1-2, with 10 bases identical to TRBD1. The source material was blood. This sequence was found in a man in his sixties in good health. The CDR3 DNA follows: TGCGCCAGCAGCTTGGGAGACAGGGGGCCACGCGGTGGCTACACCTTC. Residues: CASSLGDRGPRGGYTF.